This entry features one TCR beta chain sequence. Its antigen is unidentified. This specimen comes from a study of vaccination and CD4 T cells after COVID-19. Study details: Each enrolled participant received a two-dose regimen of either BNT162b2 or mRNA-1273 vaccine.

The Oncomine TCR Beta short-read assay was applied to DNA of cultured CD4+ T cells. Via MiXCR, TCRdb re-called the PCR reads, giving one row per CDR3 protein. The sample carries about 26,000 distinct CDR3 sequences, approximately 44% recorded once. Stated treatment: roughly ten-day PBMC culture with coronavirus spike peptide pools or control peptides (ViraFEST assay). Cultures of PBMCs, over 1.5 million per well, were set up with 7.5 to 10 IU/ml IL-2 and roughly 10 ug/ml peptide pools. The V end was cut by 10 bases, the J end by 0 bases, with 15 bases between. The CDR3 runs to 15 residues. In germline, CDR1 is ENHRY, CDR2 SYGVKD.

The J gene is TRBJ2-2, the V gene TRBV10-3, with a possible D match to TRBD2 (6 bases). What was sequenced was CD4+ T cells from blood, cultured in vitro. The clonotype was recovered from a human donor who had recovered from COVID-19. CDR3 sequence: CATRVGGSNTGELFF. The CDR3 bases are TGTGCCACTCGAGTTGGAGGGTCGAACACCGGGGAGCTGTTTTTT.